These T cell receptor beta chains were read from a single sample in a study of blood T cells in healthy people across ages. TCRdb analysed the 5' RACE reads with MiXCR anew, one entry per CDR3 protein. Of some 1,500,000 distinct CDR3 sequences listed, roughly 43% are singletons. Sequences were obtained from blood. The receptors come from a woman younger than 30 in good health. Both conserved end residues are part of each CDR3. The order of the fields is D gene, V gene, J gene, clone size, CDR3 protein, CDR3 DNA. D genes are given only for firm matches. Not every row has a clone size; where given, it reads once, few, many or a size class.

.	TRBV4-1	TRBJ1-1	.	CASSQDPYSGSITEAFF	TGCGCCAGCAGCCAAGACCCTTACTCGGGTTCGATCACTGAAGCTTTCTTT
.	TRBV9	TRBJ2-7	.	CASSVASRLPNEQYF	TGTGCCAGCAGCGTAGCGTCGAGGCTACCCAATGAGCAGTACTTC
TRBD1	TRBV12-3/TRBV12-4	TRBJ1-4	.	CASSRDRASEKLFF	TGTGCCAGCAGTCGAGACAGGGCGTCGGAAAAACTGTTTTTT
TRBD2	TRBV6-1	TRBJ2-5	.	CASSLAASESGYNEQYF	TGTGCCAGCAGTCTAGCGGCTTCAGAGTCCGGCTACAATGAGCAGTACTTC
.	TRBV29-1	TRBJ2-5	.	CSVDGGKTQYF	TGCAGCGTTGACGGGGGAAAGACCCAGTACTTC
.	TRBV29-1	TRBJ1-4	few	CSVVSGAREKLFF	TGCAGCGTTGTGTCAGGGGCCCGTGAAAAACTGTTTTTT
.	TRBV20-1	TRBJ1-5	few	CSASRESGYNQPQHF	TGCAGTGCTAGTCGCGAGTCGGGTTACAATCAGCCCCAGCATTTT
TRBD2	TRBV27	TRBJ2-7	few	CASSHLRGLAASSYEQYF	TGTGCCAGCAGCCACCTTCGGGGTCTAGCGGCAAGCTCCTACGAGCAGTACTTC
TRBD2	TRBV28	TRBJ2-1	.	CASSSRLAGVNEQFF	TGTGCCAGCAGTTCCCGACTAGCGGGGGTCAATGAGCAGTTCTTC
TRBD2	TRBV29-1	TRBJ2-1	.	CSVARFASGAGSYNEQFF	TGCAGCGTTGCGAGGTTTGCTAGCGGGGCCGGATCCTACAATGAGCAGTTCTTC
.	TRBV15	TRBJ1-2	few	CATSLTDRGYGYTF	TGTGCTACCAGCCTCACGGACAGAGGGTATGGCTACACCTTC
TRBD2	TRBV6-5	TRBJ2-7	.	CASSPLAGPFYEQYF	TGTGCCAGCAGTCCTCTAGCGGGACCTTTCTACGAGCAGTACTTC
.	TRBV6-2/TRBV6-3	TRBJ2-5	.	CASSYTRRQETQYF	TGTGCCAGCAGTTACACCCGGCGGCAAGAGACCCAGTACTTC
.	TRBV9	TRBJ2-7	.	CASSGLASPPNEQYF	TGTGCCAGCAGCGGTTTAGCGTCCCCCCCGAATGAGCAGTACTTC
.	TRBV10-3	TRBJ2-3	.	CAISESSGFTDTQYF	TGTGCCATCAGTGAGTCTAGCGGATTCACAGATACGCAGTATTTT
.	TRBV10-3	TRBJ2-7	.	CAIKQAYEQYF	TGTGCCATCAAACAGGCCTACGAGCAGTACTTC
TRBD2	TRBV5-1	TRBJ2-1	.	CASSLVPAGAGNEQFF	TGCGCCAGCAGCTTGGTACCAGCGGGAGCTGGCAATGAGCAGTTCTTC
.	TRBV2	TRBJ2-4	once	CASSEAATTLF	TGTGCCAGCAGTGAAGCGGCGACTACTCTTTTC
TRBD1	TRBV7-9	TRBJ2-7	few	CASSKGQGAFYEQYF	TGTGCCAGCAGCAAGGGACAGGGGGCTTTTTACGAGCAGTACTTC
TRBD2	TRBV7-2	TRBJ2-7	few	CASSLVGLAGGPNEQYF	TGTGCCAGCAGCTTAGTTGGGCTAGCGGGAGGGCCAAACGAGCAGTACTTC
.	TRBV7-2	TRBJ1-6	few	CASSLFGTIYNSPLHF	TGTGCCAGCAGCTTATTCGGGACAATCTATAATTCACCCCTCCACTTT
.	TRBV6-1	TRBJ2-2	.	CASTTSYAGELFF	TGTGCCAGCACCACTAGTTACGCCGGGGAGCTGTTTTTT
.	TRBV7-9	TRBJ1-3	.	CASSLGQVSGNTIYF	TGTGCCAGCAGCTTAGGACAGGTCTCTGGAAACACCATATATTTT
.	TRBV16	TRBJ1-2	.	CASSQNPGAGYTF	TGTGCCAGCAGCCAAAACCCAGGGGCTGGCTACACCTTC
.	TRBV28	TRBJ1-2	.	CASSSVEGYYGYTF	TGTGCCAGCAGTTCTGTGGAAGGCTACTATGGCTACACCTTC
TRBD1	TRBV20-1	TRBJ1-4	.	CSLPGTGLKLFF	TGCAGCCTACCAGGGACAGGGCTAAAACTGTTTTTT
TRBD1	TRBV4-3	TRBJ1-6	.	CASSQDRGTGRKGSPLHF	TGCGCCAGCAGCCAAGATAGGGGGACAGGTAGAAAGGGTTCACCCCTCCACTTT
TRBD1	TRBV20-1	TRBJ1-2	.	CSASRLGQGHGYTF	TGCAGTGCTAGTCGCCTGGGACAGGGACATGGCTACACCTTC
.	TRBV30	TRBJ2-1	few	CAWSVVSRGQFF	TGTGCCTGGAGTGTAGTATCGAGGGGCCAGTTCTTC